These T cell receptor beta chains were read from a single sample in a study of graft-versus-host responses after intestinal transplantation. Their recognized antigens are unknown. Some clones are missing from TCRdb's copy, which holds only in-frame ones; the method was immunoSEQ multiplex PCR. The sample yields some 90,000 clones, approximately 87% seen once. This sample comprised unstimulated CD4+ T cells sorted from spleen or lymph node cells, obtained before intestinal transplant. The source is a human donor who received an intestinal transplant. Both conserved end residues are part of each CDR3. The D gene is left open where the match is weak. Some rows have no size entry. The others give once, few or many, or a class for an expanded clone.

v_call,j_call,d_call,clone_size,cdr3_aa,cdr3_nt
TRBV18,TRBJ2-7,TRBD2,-,CASSPGLATYEQYF,TGTGCCAGCTCACCGGGACTAGCCACCTACGAGCAGTACTTC
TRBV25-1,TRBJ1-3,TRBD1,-,CASTLYGAGGHTIYF,TGTGCCAGCACTCTATACGGGGCAGGGGGTCACACCATATATTTT
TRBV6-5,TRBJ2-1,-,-,CASSYSPGEQFF,TGTGCCAGCAGTTACTCCCCGGGGGAGCAGTTCTTC
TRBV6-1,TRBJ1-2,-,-,CASIGRGSYRYTF,TGTGCCAGCATAGGCCGGGGATCCTATCGCTACACCTTC
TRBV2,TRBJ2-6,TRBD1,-,CASSITQGAAGANVLTF,TGTGCCAGCAGCATCACACAGGGGGCGGCTGGGGCCAACGTCCTGACTTTC
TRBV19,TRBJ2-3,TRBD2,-,CATRAGGVTDTQYF,TGTGCCACCCGAGCGGGGGGCGTCACAGATACGCAGTATTTT
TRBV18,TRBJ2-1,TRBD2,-,CASTLAGGGPNEQFF,TGTGCCAGCACCTTAGCGGGGGGAGGCCCTAATGAGCAGTTCTTC
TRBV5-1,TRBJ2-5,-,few,CASSLQETQYF,TGCGCCAGCAGCCTCCAAGAGACCCAGTACTTC
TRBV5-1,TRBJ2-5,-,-,CASSRAGQETQYF,TGCGCCAGCAGCAGAGCAGGACAAGAGACCCAGTACTTC
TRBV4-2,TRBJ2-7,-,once,CASSPRDFSGFTYEQYF,TGTGCCAGCAGCCCCCGGGACTTCTCAGGCTTTACCTACGAGCAGTACTTC
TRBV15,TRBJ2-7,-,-,CATSYGISYEQYF,TGTGCCACCAGTTACGGTATCTCCTACGAGCAGTACTTC
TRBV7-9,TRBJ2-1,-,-,CASSLTRSVSYNEQFF,TGTGCCAGCAGCCTGACGCGTAGCGTATCCTACAATGAGCAGTTCTTC
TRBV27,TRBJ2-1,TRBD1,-,CASSIRTGGGRNYNEQFF,TGTGCCAGCAGTATTCGGACAGGGGGGGGTCGAAACTACAATGAGCAGTTCTTC
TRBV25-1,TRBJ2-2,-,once,CASSAPTGRGTGELFF,TGTGCCAGCAGTGCCCCTACAGGGCGCGGCACCGGGGAGCTGTTTTTT
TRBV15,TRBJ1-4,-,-,CATSRATDSNEKLFF,TGTGCCACCAGCAGAGCGACAGACTCCAATGAAAAACTGTTTTTT
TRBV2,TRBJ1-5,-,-,CASMGEGNQPQHF,TGTGCCAGCATGGGGGAGGGCAATCAGCCCCAGCATTTT
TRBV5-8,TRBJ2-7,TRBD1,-,CASSFRTGGYEQYF,TGTGCCAGCAGCTTCCGGACAGGGGGGTACGAGCAGTACTTC
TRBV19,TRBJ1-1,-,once,CASRNPRGGGTEAFF,TGTGCCAGTAGGAATCCCAGGGGTGGTGGCACTGAAGCTTTCTTT
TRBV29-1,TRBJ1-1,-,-,CSVEERGLGTEAFF,TGCAGCGTTGAAGAGCGGGGCCTGGGAACTGAAGCTTTCTTT
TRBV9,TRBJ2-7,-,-,CASSFRTGFYEQYF,TGTGCCAGCAGCTTTCGGACTGGCTTCTACGAGCAGTACTTC
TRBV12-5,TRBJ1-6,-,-,CASGLSQVFNSPLHF,TGTGCTAGTGGTTTGTCACAGGTATTCAATTCACCCCTCCACTTT
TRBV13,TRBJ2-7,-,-,CASSLGGSAYEQYF,TGTGCCAGCAGCTTAGGGGGGAGCGCCTACGAGCAGTACTTC
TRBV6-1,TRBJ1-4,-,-,CASRSVHEKLFF,TGTGCCAGCAGAAGCGTACATGAAAAACTGTTTTTT
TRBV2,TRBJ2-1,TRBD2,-,CASKGLGPGQFF,TGTGCCAGCAAGGGACTAGGGCCCGGGCAGTTCTTC
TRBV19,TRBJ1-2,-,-,CASSATDNYGYTF,TGTGCCAGTAGTGCGACAGACAACTATGGCTACACCTTC
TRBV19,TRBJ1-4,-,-,CASSAGTSHEKLFF,TGTGCCAGTAGTGCCGGGACATCGCACGAAAAACTGTTTTTT
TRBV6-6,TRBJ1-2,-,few,CASSYSEKGGYTF,TGTGCCAGCAGTTACTCGGAAAAGGGGGGCTACACCTTC
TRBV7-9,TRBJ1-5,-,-,CASSLFVNQPQHF,TGTGCCAGCAGCTTATTCGTAAATCAGCCCCAGCATTTT
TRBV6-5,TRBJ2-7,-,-,CASSSTRDEQYF,TGTGCCAGCAGTTCCACTAGAGACGAGCAGTACTTC
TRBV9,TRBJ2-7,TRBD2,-,CASSVSSGATYEQYF,TGTGCCAGCAGCGTATCTAGCGGGGCCACCTACGAGCAGTACTTC
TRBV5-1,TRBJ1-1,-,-,CASSLGGGTEAFF,TGCGCCAGCAGCTTGGGAGGGGGAACTGAAGCTTTCTTT
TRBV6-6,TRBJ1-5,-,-,CASTEWHSNQPQHF,TGTGCCAGCACGGAGTGGCATAGCAATCAGCCCCAGCATTTT
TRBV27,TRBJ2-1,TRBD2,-,CASSLGGLVYDEQFF,TGTGCCAGCAGTTTAGGGGGACTAGTGTACGATGAGCAGTTCTTC